The 29 T cell receptor beta chains reported below all come from one sample, sequenced in a study of TIL therapy for anti-PD-1-resistant metastatic lung cancer. Time point given: pre-treatment sample, taken before nivolumab and TIL therapy. This was the immunoSEQ v3 assay. TCRdb keeps only in-frame clones here, not all; method: immunoSEQ multiplex PCR. The table shows tens of thousands of clones, with roughly 66% occurring only once. The specimen comprised blood, sampled at baseline. The receptors derive from a person aged 25 to 80 with non-small cell lung cancer.

The J gene is TRBJ2-7, the V gene TRBV5-1; 9 nucleotides agree with TRBD1. The V gene's germline CDR1 is SGHRS and CDR2 YFSETQ. The CDR3 spans 16 residues. The V segment lost 4 bases and the J segment 3 bases; nucleotides outside the gene matches: 11. This CDR3 reads CASSLGGKGQGYEQYF. CDR3 in DNA: TGCGCCAGCAGCCTGGGGGGGAAGGGACAGGGCTACGAGCAGTACTTC.

The V call is TRBV7-8, the J call TRBJ2-7, with D maybe TRBD1 (6 bases). Germline lookup yields CDR1 SGHVS and CDR2 FQNEAQ. The CDR3 loop spans 15 amino acids. Trimming stripped 4 bases from V and 5 bases from J, with 18 bases between. CDR3 bases: TGTGCCAGCAGCTCATCGTGGCAGGGGCGGCACGAGCAGTACTTC. This codes for CASSSSWQGRHEQYF.

This clone was picked up a small number of times. The CDR3 DNA follows: TGTGCCAGCAGCTTAGCAGGGCGAAACTTTGTCGACACCTTC. It specifies CASSLAGRNFVDTF. The J gene is TRBJ1-2, the V gene TRBV5-4; maybe TRBD1 (5 bases). The germline CDR1 and CDR2 sequences are SGHNT and YYREEE (reference sequence). The CDR3 loop spans 14 amino acids. V dropped 2 bases and J dropped 12 bases, with 20 bases sitting between them.

The chain recombines TRBV5-5 with TRBJ1-1; D remains unclear. The V gene's germline CDR1 is SGHKS and CDR2 YYEKEE (reference sequence). With 0 bases removed from V and 5 bases from J, the gap between germline ends came to 11 bases. This CDR3 has 14 residues. CDR3 loop: CASSLEGPATEAFF. Written as DNA, the CDR3 is TGTGCCAGCAGCTTGGAAGGCCCAGCTACTGAAGCTTTCTTT.

The J gene is TRBJ1-6, the V gene TRBV19, with D unclear. CDR3 size: 12 residues. Per germline, CDR1 LNHDA and CDR2 SQIVND (reference sequence). V shed 5 bases and J shed 7 bases, with 6 bases lying between them. The CDR3 protein is CASSPINSPLHF. The CDR3 nucleotides read TGTGCCAGTAGTCCAATAAATTCACCCCTCCACTTT.

This rearrangement joins TRBV5-4 to TRBJ2-6; 8 bases line up with TRBD1. Germline CDR1 reads SGHNT; CDR2 reads YYREEE (reference sequence). V gave up 5 bases and J gave up 0 bases; unmatched junction bases: 7. The CDR3 has 17 residues. Here the CDR3 DNA reads TGTGCCAGCAGGCCGGGACAGGAATACTCTGGGGCCAACGTCCTGACTTTC. It specifies CASRPGQEYSGANVLTF.

This clone came up a few times. As DNA, the CDR3 is TGTGCCAGCGCGGGAACGAATTCACCCCTCCACTTT. It specifies CASAGTNSPLHF. The chain recombines TRBV18 with TRBJ1-6; no definite D call. There are 12 residues in the CDR3. The germline gives CDR1 KGHSH, CDR2 LQKENI. The germline V and J ends were trimmed by 8 bases and 7 bases, with 9 bases remaining between them.

This clone was seen a handful of times. The rearrangement links TRBV7-8 to TRBJ1-5; perhaps TRBD1 as D (5 bases). Trimming took off 1 base at V and 6 bases at J, with 10 bases between the two ends. Germline-derived CDR1 and CDR2 are SGHVS and FQNEAQ. There are 14 residues in the CDR3. In DNA, the CDR3 is TGTGCCAGCAGCTTAGGCAGGGAAGGTCAGCCCCAGCATTTT. Its protein product is CASSLGREGQPQHF.

The V and J genes are TRBV7-3 and TRBJ2-2; D gene unclear. V was shortened by 0 bases and J by 6 bases, with 20 bases between the two germline ends. The CDR3 loop spans 18 amino acids. Germline-derived CDR1 and CDR2 are SGHTA and FQGTGA. CDR3 loop: CASSLTSRLGSSPGELFF. The DNA of the CDR3 is TGTGCCAGCAGCTTAACCTCTCGGCTGGGCAGCTCTCCCGGGGAGCTGTTTTTT.

The V call is TRBV27, the J call TRBJ2-3; 8 bases agree with TRBD1. Losses at the gene ends were 3 bases for V and 5 bases for J; bases not matched to a gene: 7. This CDR3 has 15 residues. Germline-derived CDR1 and CDR2 are MNHEY and SMNVEV (reference sequence). Here the CDR3 DNA reads TGTGCCAGCAGTTTGTCCAGGGGGCGCGGAGATACGCAGTATTTT. Protein: CASSLSRGRGDTQYF.

The chain couples TRBV5-1 to TRBJ2-5, with D possibly being TRBD2 (6 bases). Germline-derived CDR1 and CDR2 are SGHRS and YFSETQ. This CDR3 has 15 residues. Deletions cut 0 bases from V and 5 bases from J, with 14 bases between. The CDR3 here is CASSLVGAGSETQYF. The CDR3, as DNA: TGCGCCAGCAGCTTGGTGGGCGCGGGGAGCGAGACCCAGTACTTC.

The rearrangement uses TRBV6-5 and TRBJ1-2; 8 nucleotides align to TRBD1. The CDR3 is made up of 14 amino acids. CDR1 and CDR2 (germline): MNHEY, SVGAGI. Losses at the gene ends were 6 bases for V and 7 bases for J; bases not matched to a gene: 10. As DNA, the CDR3 is TGTGCCAGCAGGAAGACAGGGGTCATTCTTGGCTACACCTTC. Amino acids: CASRKTGVILGYTF.

The V call is TRBV7-8, the J call TRBJ1-5; D ambiguous. With 2 bases removed from V and 1 base from J, the gap between germline ends came to 3 bases. The length of the CDR3 is 13 residues. Germline V gene data show CDR1 as SGHVS and CDR2 as FQNEAQ. CDR3 amino acids: CASSLISNQPQHF. CDR3 DNA sequence: TGTGCCAGCAGCTTAATCAGCAATCAGCCCCAGCATTTT.

This clone was observed once. Other DNA sequences in this specimen translate into the identical CDR3. The chain has TRBV7-9 and TRBJ1-2, with D possibly TRBD1 on 5 matching bases. The CDR3 sequence is 13 residues long. CDR1 is SEHNR and CDR2 is FQNEAQ in the germline V gene (reference sequence). The V and J ends lost 0 bases and 3 bases respectively, with 5 bases between them. The CDR3 sequence: CASSLAGDYGYTF. In DNA, the CDR3 is TGTGCCAGCAGCTTAGCAGGGGACTATGGCTACACCTTC.

The chain couples TRBV7-2 to TRBJ2-5, with D tentatively TRBD2 (6 bases). Germline V gene lookup returns CDR1 SGHTA and CDR2 FQGNSA. Trimming removed 5 bases from V and 4 bases from J, with 23 bases in between. The CDR3 totals 17 residues. The CDR3 spells CASSQGVSWGVGETQYF. CDR3 sequence (DNA): TGTGCCAGCAGCCAGGGAGTTTCATGGGGGGTCGGAGAGACCCAGTACTTC.

In DNA form, the CDR3 reads TGTGCCAGCAGCGCGGACAGGGATGCATACGAGCAGTACTTC. Translation gives CASSADRDAYEQYF. The chain combines TRBV11-2 with TRBJ2-7; TRBD1 matches 8 bases. The V gene end was trimmed by 5 bases and the J gene end by 4 bases; junction bases not matched to a gene: 7. Looked up from germline, CDR1 is SGHAT and CDR2 is FQNNGV. This CDR3 contains 14 residues. The full variable domain, in which reference TRBV11-2 and TRBJ2-7 provide the parts outside the CDR3, is EAGVAQSPRYKIIEKRQSVAFWCNPISGHATLYWYQQILGQGPKLLIQFQNNGVVDDSQLPKDRFSAERLKGVDSTLKIQPAKLEDSAVYLCASSADRDAYEQYFGPGTRLTVT.

The V gene is TRBV7-2, the J gene TRBJ2-7; 7 positions match TRBD1. Germline CDR1 is SGHTA and CDR2 is FQGNSA. This CDR3 has 14 amino acids. V lost 3 bases and J lost 3; bases outside the gene matches: 5. This CDR3 is CASSLMTGNYEQYF. In DNA form, the CDR3 reads TGTGCCAGCAGCTTGATGACAGGGAACTACGAGCAGTACTTC.

The chain carries TRBV2 and TRBJ1-5; D is unclear. Germline V gene data show CDR1 as SNHLY and CDR2 as FYNNEI. The V end was cut by 6 bases, the J end by 3 bases, with 15 bases between. The CDR3 covers 15 residues. This chain's CDR3 is CASSLEQSSNQPQHF. CDR3 sequence (DNA): TGTGCCAGCAGCCTCGAACAGAGCTCCAATCAGCCCCAGCATTTT.

This clone was counted between two and nine times. V is TRBV28 and J is TRBJ1-2; TRBD1 might be the D (5 bases). This CDR3 has 14 amino acids. Per the germline V gene, CDR1 is MDHEN and CDR2 is SYDVKM. Trimming cost V 5 bases and J 5 bases, with 15 bases left between them. The CDR3 here is CASSLTGTLYGYTF. CDR3 coding DNA: TGTGCCAGCAGTCTTACCGGGACTTTGTATGGCTACACCTTC.

The J gene is TRBJ2-3, the V gene TRBV29-1; 8 nucleotides match TRBD2. Losses at the gene ends were 4 bases for V and 4 bases for J; bases not matched to a gene: 10. Germline-derived CDR1 and CDR2 are SQVTM and ANQGSEA. The CDR3 runs to 15 residues. The CDR3 protein is CSVGSSGGPSDTQYF. In DNA form, the CDR3 reads TGCAGCGTTGGAAGTTCGGGAGGGCCCTCAGATACGCAGTATTTT.

The rearrangement uses TRBV28 and TRBJ1-1, with D perhaps matching TRBD1 (5 bases). The CDR3 sequence is 15 residues long. Germline CDR1 and CDR2: MDHEN and SYDVKM. Trimming cost V 5 bases and J 5 bases, with 18 bases left between them. In DNA, the CDR3 is TGTGCCAGCAGTCCAATGGGACTCCCGCGGACTGAAGCTTTCTTT. Protein product: CASSPMGLPRTEAFF.

This chain connects TRBV6-5 to TRBJ2-1; no clear D. CDR3 length: 13 amino acids. The germline V and J ends were trimmed by 4 bases and 12 bases, with 16 bases remaining between them. Looked up from germline, CDR1 is MNHEY and CDR2 is SVGAGI. The CDR3 here is CASSFVSGSVQFF. The CDR3 bases are TGTGCCAGCAGTTTTGTGTCAGGCTCAGTGCAGTTCTTC.

The J gene is TRBJ2-7, the V gene TRBV12-1; no DNA check was done on the table's D call, TRBD1. TRBV12-1 corresponds to a pseudogene. The CDR3 extends over 14 amino acids. The chain's CDR3 is CASGVPQGSHEQYF. In DNA, the CDR3 is TGTGCCAGCGGCGTACCACAGGGGTCCCACGAGCAGTACTTC.

The genes are TRBV7-2 and TRBJ1-1; 10 bases are shared with TRBD1. Trimming removed 2 bases from V and 3 bases from J; junction bases left unmatched: 15. The germline gives CDR1 SGHTA, CDR2 FQGNSA. The CDR3 has 19 amino acids. The CDR3 nucleotides are TGTGCCAGCAGCTTATTCAGCTCTGGGACAGGGGCCCCCTACACTGAAGCTTTCTTT. Its translation: CASSLFSSGTGAPYTEAFF.

This clone was seen more than once but under ten times. The V gene is TRBV5-1, the J gene TRBJ1-4, with 9 bases aligning to TRBD1. V lost 2 bases and J lost 10; bases outside the gene matches: 6. Germline values: CDR1 SGHRS, CDR2 YFSETQ. This CDR3 comprises 14 residues. The CDR3 here is CASSLQGAEGKLFF. For the CDR3, the DNA is TGCGCCAGCAGCTTACAGGGGGCAGAGGGAAAACTGTTTTTT.

V and J are TRBV9 and TRBJ2-2; tentatively, D is TRBD1 (6 bases). Deletions cut 2 bases from V and 7 bases from J, with 12 bases between. The CDR3 is 14 amino acids. Germline-derived CDR1 and CDR2 are SGDLS and YYNGEE. CDR3 loop: CASSVLQGGGELFF. CDR3 in DNA: TGTGCCAGCAGCGTTCTACAGGGTGGCGGGGAGCTGTTTTTT.

The genes are TRBV30 and TRBJ1-5; no clear D gene. This CDR3 comprises 17 residues. V lost 4 bases and J lost 5, with 24 bases in between. Germline CDR1 reads GTSNPN; CDR2 reads SVGIG (reference sequence). DNA for the CDR3: TGTGCCTGGAAGGCCAAGGGCGCCCGGCCTGGTTATCAGCCCCAGCATTTT. Protein product: CAWKAKGARPGYQPQHF.

This clone came up a few times. V and J are TRBV5-1 and TRBJ1-6, with D unclear. Looked up from germline, CDR1 is SGHRS and CDR2 is YFSETQ. Trimming cost V 4 bases and J 7 bases, with 9 bases left between them. This CDR3 has 13 residues. CDR3 coding DNA: TGCGCCAGCAGCCCCGACCCGAATTCACCCCTCCACTTT. It yields the protein CASSPDPNSPLHF.

V is TRBV28 and J is TRBJ1-5, with D hard to call. This CDR3 comprises 12 residues. Germline V gene sequence: CDR1 MDHEN, CDR2 SYDVKM. V dropped 8 bases and J dropped 2 bases, with 7 bases sitting between them. Here the CDR3 reads CASRRGNQPQHF. In nucleotides, the CDR3 is TGTGCCAGCCGTCGAGGCAATCAGCCCCAGCATTTT.